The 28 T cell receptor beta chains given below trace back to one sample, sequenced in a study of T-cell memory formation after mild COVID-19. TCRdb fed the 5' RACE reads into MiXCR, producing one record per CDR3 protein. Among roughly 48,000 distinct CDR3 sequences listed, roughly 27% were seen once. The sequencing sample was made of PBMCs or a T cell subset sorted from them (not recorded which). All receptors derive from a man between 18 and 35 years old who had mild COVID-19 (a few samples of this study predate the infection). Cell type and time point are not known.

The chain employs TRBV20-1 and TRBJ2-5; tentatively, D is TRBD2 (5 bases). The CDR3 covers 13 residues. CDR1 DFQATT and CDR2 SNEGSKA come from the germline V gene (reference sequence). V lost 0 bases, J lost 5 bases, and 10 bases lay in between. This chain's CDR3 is CSARDGGGETQYF. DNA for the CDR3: TGCAGTGCTAGAGATGGCGGCGGGGAGACCCAGTACTTC.

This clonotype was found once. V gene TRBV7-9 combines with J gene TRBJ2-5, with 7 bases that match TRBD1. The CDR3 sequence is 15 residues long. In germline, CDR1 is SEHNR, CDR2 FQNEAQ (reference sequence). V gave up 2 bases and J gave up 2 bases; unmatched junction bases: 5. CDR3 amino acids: CASSLPDRRQETQYF. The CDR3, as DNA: TGTGCCAGCAGCTTACCGGACAGGAGACAAGAGACCCAGTACTTC.

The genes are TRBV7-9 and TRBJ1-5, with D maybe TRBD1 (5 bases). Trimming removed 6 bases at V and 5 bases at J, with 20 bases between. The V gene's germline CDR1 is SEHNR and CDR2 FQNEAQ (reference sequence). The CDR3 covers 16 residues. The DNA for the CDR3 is TGTGCCAGCAGTAGGGACGGGGGACTCGGCGATCAGCCCCAGCATTTT. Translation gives CASSRDGGLGDQPQHF.

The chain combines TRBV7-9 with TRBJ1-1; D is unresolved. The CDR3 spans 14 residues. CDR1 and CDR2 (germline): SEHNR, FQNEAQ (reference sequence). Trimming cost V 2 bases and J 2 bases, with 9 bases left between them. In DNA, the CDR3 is TGTGCCAGCAGCTTAAAGGTCGGAAACACTGAAGCTTTCTTT. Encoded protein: CASSLKVGNTEAFF.

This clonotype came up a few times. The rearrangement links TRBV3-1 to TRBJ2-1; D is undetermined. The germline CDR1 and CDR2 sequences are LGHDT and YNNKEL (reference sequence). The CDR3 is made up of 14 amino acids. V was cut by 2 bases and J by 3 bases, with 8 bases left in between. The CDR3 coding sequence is TGTGCCAGCAGCCAAAACAGTGTCTACAATGAGCAGTTCTTC. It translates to CASSQNSVYNEQFF.

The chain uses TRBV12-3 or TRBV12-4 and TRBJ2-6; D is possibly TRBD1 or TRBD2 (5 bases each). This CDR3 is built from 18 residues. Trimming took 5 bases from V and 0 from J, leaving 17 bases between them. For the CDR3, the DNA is TGTGCCAGCAGTCCCTCGGGACCCCGGAGCTCTGGGGCCAACGTCCTGACTTTC. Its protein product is CASSPSGPRSSGANVLTF.

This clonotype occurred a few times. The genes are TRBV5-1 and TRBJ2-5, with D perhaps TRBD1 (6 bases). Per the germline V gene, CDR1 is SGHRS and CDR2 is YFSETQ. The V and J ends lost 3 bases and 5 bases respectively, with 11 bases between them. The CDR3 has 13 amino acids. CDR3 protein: CASSWDTEETQYF. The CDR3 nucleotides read TGCGCCAGCAGCTGGGACACCGAGGAGACCCAGTACTTC.

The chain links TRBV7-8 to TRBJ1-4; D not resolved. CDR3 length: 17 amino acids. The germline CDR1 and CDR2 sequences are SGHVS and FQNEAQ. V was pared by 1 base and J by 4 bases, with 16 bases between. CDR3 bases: TGTGCCAGCAGCTTAGTACCAGGCCGCACCTTTAATGAAAAACTGTTTTTT. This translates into CASSLVPGRTFNEKLFF.

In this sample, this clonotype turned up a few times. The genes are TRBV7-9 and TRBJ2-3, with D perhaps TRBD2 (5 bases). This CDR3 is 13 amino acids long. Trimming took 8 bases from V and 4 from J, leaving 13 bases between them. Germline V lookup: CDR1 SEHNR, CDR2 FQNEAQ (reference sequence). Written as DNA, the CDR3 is TGTGCCAGCCGAACCGGAGGCCCAGATACGCAGTATTTT. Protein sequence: CASRTGGPDTQYF.

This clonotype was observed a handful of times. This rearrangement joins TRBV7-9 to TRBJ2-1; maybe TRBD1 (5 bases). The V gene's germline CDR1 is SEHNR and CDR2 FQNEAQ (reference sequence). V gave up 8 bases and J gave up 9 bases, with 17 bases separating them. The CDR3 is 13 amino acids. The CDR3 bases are TGTGCCAGCCCAAGGGCAGGGAAGGGTGAGCAGTTCTTC. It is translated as CASPRAGKGEQFF.

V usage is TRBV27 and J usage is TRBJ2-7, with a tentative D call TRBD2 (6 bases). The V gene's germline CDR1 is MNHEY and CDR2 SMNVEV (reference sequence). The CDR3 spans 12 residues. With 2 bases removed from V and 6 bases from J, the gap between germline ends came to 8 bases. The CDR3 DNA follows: TGTGCCAGCAGTTTAGCGGGGATCGAGCAGTACTTC. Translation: CASSLAGIEQYF.

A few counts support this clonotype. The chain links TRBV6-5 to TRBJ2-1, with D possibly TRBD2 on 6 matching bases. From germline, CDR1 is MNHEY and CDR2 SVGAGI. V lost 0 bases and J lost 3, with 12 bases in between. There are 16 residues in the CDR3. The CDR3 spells CASSYSAGNFYNEQFF. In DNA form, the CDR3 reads TGTGCCAGCAGTTACTCTGCGGGGAACTTCTACAATGAGCAGTTCTTC.

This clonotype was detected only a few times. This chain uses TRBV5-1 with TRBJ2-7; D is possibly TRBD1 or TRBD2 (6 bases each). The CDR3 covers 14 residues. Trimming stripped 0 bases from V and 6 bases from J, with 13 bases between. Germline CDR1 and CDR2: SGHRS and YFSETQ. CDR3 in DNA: TGCGCCAGCAGCTTGGCCGGGGGCAGGAGCGAGCAGTACGTC. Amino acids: CASSLAGGRSEQYV.

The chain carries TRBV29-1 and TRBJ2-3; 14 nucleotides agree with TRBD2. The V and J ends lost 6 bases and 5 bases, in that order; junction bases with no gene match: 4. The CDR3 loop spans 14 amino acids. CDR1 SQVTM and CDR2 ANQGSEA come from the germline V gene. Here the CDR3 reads CSVNGLAGGDTQYF. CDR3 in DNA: TGCAGCGTCAACGGACTAGCGGGGGGAGATACGCAGTATTTT.

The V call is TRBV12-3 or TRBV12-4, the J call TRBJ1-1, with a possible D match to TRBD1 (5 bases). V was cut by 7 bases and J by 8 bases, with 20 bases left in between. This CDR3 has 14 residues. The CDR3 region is CASTSEGIEGEAFF. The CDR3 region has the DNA TGTGCCAGCACCTCGGAGGGGATCGAGGGGGAAGCTTTCTTT.

DNA of the CDR3: TGTGCCAGCAGTTTAGACAGGGGGCGCCAGCCCCAGCATTTT. Amino acids: CASSLDRGRQPQHF. The V gene is TRBV27, the J gene TRBJ1-5; 10 bases align to TRBD1. Germline assignment: CDR1 MNHEY and CDR2 SMNVEV (reference sequence). J lost 7 bases, V lost 2 bases, and 2 bases had no gene match. The CDR3 is 14 residues long.

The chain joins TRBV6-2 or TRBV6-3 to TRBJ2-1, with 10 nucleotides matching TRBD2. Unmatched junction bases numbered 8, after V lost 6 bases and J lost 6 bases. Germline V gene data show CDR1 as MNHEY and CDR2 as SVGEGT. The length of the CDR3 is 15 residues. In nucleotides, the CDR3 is TGTGCCAGCAGGGATGTAGCGGGGGGCACCAATGAGCAGTTCTTC. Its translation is CASRDVAGGTNEQFF.

CDR3 DNA sequence: TGTGCCAGCAGAGACAGGACCTATGGCTACACCTTC. It is translated as CASRDRTYGYTF. The chain combines TRBV12-3 or TRBV12-4 with TRBJ1-2; D is perhaps TRBD1 (6 bases). Trimming cost V 6 bases and J 4 bases, with 9 bases left between them. The CDR3 length is 12 residues.

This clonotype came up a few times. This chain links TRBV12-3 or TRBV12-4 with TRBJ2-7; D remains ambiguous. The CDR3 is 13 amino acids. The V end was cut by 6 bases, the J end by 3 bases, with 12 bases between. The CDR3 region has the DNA TGTGCCAGCAGCCCTGGGCCCTTCTACGAGCAGTACTTC. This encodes CASSPGPFYEQYF.

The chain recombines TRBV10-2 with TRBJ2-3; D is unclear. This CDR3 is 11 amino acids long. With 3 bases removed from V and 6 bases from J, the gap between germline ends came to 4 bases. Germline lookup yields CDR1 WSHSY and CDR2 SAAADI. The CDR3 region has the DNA TGCGCCAGCAGTGAAATTGATACGCAGTATTTT. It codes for CASSEIDTQYF.

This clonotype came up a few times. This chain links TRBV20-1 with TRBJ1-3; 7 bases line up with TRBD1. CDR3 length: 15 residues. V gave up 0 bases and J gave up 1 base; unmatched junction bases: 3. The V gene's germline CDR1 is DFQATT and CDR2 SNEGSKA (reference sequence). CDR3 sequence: CSARDTGESGNTIYF. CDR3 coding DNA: TGCAGTGCTAGAGATACAGGGGAATCTGGAAACACCATATATTTT.

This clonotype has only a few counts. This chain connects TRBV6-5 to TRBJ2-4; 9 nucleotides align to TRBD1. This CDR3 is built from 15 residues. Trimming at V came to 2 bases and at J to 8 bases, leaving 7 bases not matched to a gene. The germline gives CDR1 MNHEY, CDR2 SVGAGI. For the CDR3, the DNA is TGTGCCAGCAGTTACCTGGGACAGGGAACCGACATTCAGTACTTC. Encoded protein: CASSYLGQGTDIQYF.

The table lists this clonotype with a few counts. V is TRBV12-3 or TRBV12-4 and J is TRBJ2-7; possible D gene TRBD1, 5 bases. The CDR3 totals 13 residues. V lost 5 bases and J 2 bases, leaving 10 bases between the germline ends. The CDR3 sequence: CASSTDSPYEQYV. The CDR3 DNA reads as TGTGCCAGCAGTACTGACAGTCCCTACGAGCAGTACGTC.

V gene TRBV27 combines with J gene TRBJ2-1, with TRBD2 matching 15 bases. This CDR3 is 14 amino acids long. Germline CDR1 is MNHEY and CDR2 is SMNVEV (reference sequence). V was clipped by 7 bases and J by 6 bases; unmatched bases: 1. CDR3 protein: CASTGLAGGNEQFF. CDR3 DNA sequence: TGTGCCAGCACGGGACTAGCGGGGGGCAATGAGCAGTTCTTC.

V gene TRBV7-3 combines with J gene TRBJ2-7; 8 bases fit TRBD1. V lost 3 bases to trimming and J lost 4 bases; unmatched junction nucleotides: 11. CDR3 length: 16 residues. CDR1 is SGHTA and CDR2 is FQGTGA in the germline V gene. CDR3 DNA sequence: TGTGCCAGCAGCTTCACTTTGGGACAGGTGAATTACGAGCAGTACTTC. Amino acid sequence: CASSFTLGQVNYEQYF. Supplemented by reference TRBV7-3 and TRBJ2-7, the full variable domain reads GAGVSQTPSNKVTEKGKYVELRCDPISGHTALYWYRQSLGQGPEFLIYFQGTGAADDSGLPNDRFFAVRPEGSVSTLKIQRTERGDSAVYLCASSFTLGQVNYEQYFGPGTRLTVT.

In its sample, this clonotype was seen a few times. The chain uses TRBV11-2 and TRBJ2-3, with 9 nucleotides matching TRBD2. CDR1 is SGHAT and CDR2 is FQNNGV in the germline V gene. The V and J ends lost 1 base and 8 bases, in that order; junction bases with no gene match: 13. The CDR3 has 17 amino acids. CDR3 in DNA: TGTGCCAGCAGCTTAGGGGCTAGCGGGGCGGGGAAGGGTACGCAGTATTTT. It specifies CASSLGASGAGKGTQYF.

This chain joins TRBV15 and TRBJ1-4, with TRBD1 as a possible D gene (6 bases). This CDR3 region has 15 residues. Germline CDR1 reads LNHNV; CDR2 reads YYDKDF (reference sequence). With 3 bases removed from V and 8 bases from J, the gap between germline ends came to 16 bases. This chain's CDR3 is CATSSHGGTGEKLFF. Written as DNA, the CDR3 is TGTGCCACCAGCAGCCATGGGGGTACAGGGGAAAAACTGTTTTTT.

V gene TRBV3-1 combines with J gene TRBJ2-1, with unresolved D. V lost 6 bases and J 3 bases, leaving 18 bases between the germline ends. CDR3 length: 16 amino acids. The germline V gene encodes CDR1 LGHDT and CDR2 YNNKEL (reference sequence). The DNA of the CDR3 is TGTGCCAGCAGTCATCACTTGGACCGTTACTACAATGAGCAGTTCTTC. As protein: CASSHHLDRYYNEQFF.